This TCR beta chain was obtained from a study of T cell responses to AZD1222 COVID-19 vaccine. This clone was counted between two and nine times. Its matching antigen is unknown. Analysis merged second doses at about 4 or about 12 weeks. The repertoire was sequenced with immunoSEQ multiplex PCR; TCRdb's copy has only in-frame clones and lacks some. The profile covers some 79,000 clones, with 70% to 90% appearing a single time and 12% taken by the ten largest. Per the germline V gene, CDR1 is MDHEN and CDR2 is SYDVKM. The CDR3 is made up of 13 amino acids. Trimming stripped 3 bases from V and 7 bases from J, with 10 bases between. Study-level results: Scientists sampled the repertoires only once the peak T cell response had passed. The donor cohort was predominantly white British with a female majority, and clonal diversity may have been underestimated.

The chain couples TRBV28 to TRBJ1-5, with D unresolved. The TCR was taken from an adult who received the AZD1222 COVID-19 vaccine. Sequencing was performed on peripheral blood, taken 28 days after the second AZD1222 dose. Here the CDR3 DNA reads TGTGCCAGCAGTTTGTTTCTCAGGCAGCCCCAGCATTTT. This codes for CASSLFLRQPQHF.